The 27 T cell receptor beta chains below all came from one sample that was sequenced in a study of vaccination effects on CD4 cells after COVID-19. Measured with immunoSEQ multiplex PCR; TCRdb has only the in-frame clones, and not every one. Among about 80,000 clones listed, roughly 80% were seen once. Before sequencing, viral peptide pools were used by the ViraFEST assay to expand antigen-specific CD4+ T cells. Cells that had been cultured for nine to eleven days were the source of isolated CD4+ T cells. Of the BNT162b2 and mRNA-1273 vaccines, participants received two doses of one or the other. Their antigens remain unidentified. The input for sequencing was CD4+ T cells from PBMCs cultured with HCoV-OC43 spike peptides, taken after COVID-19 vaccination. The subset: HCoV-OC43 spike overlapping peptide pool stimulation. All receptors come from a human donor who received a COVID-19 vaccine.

CDR3 in DNA: TGTGCCAGCGGAAGGTCTACCCTCAACTATGGCTACACCTTC. This encodes CASGRSTLNYGYTF. The rearrangement uses TRBV27 and TRBJ1-2; D is unresolved. CDR1 and CDR2 (germline): MNHEY, SMNVEV (reference sequence). The V end was cut by 8 bases, the J end by 2 bases, with 15 bases between. The CDR3 loop spans 14 amino acids.

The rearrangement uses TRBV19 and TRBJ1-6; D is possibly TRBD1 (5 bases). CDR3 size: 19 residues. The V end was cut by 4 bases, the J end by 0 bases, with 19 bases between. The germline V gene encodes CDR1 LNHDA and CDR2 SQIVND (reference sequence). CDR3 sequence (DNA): TGTGCCAGTAGTACAACCGGGACTTCGATTAGCTCCTATAATTCACCCCTCCACTTT. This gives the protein CASSTTGTSISSYNSPLHF.

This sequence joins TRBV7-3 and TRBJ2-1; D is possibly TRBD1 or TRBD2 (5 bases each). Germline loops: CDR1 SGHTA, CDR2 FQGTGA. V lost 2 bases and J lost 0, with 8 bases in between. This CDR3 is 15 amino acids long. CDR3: CASSLRGGSYNEQFF. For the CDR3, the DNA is TGTGCCAGCAGCTTACGGGGCGGCTCCTACAATGAGCAGTTCTTC.

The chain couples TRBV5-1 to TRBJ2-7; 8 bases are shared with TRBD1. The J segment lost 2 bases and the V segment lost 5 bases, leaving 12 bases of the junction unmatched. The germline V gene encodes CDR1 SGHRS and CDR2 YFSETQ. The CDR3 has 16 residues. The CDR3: CASSPLPGQATYEQYV. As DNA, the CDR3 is TGCGCCAGCAGTCCCCTTCCGGGACAGGCTACCTACGAGCAGTACGTC.

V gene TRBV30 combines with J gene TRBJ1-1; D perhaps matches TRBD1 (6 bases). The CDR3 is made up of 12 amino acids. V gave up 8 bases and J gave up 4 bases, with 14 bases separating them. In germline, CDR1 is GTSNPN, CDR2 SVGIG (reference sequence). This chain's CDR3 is CAQGRGGTEAFF. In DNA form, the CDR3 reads TGTGCCCAGGGCAGGGGAGGCACTGAAGCTTTCTTT.

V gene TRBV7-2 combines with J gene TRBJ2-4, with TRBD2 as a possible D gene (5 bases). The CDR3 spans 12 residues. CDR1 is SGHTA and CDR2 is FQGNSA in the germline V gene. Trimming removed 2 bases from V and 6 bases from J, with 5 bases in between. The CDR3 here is CASSLTRNIQYF. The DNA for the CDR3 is TGTGCCAGCAGCTTAACTAGAAACATTCAGTACTTC.

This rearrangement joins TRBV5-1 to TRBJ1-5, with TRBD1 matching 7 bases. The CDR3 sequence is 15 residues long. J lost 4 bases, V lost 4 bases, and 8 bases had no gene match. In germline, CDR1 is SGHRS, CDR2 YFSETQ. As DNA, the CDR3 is TGCGCCAGCAGCCGGGGGCCAGGGGGAAATCAGCCCCAGCATTTT. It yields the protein CASSRGPGGNQPQHF.

The chain's CDR3 is CASSARGTQYF. CDR3 in DNA: TGTGCCAGCAGTGCCCGGGGGACCCAGTACTTC. The chain uses TRBV12-3 or TRBV12-4 and TRBJ2-5; possible D gene TRBD2, 5 bases. The CDR3 totals 11 residues. V dropped 5 bases and J dropped 7 bases, with 8 bases sitting between them.

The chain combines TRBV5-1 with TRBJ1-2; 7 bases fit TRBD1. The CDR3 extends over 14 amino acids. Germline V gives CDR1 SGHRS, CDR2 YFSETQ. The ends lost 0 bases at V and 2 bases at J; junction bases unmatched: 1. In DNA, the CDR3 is TGCGCCAGCAGCTTGGGCAGGGGGAACTATGGCTACACCTTC. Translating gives CASSLGRGNYGYTF.

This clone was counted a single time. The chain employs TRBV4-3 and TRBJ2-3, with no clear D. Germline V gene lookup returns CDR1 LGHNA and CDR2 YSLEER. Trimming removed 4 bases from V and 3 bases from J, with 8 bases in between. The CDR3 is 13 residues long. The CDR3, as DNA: TGCGCCAGCAGCCTAATTCGGACAGATACGCAGTATTTT. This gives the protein CASSLIRTDTQYF.

The DNA for the CDR3 is TGTGCCAGCAGTAGACAGGGAAACACCATATATTTT. Translated: CASSRQGNTIYF. This chain joins TRBV25-1 and TRBJ1-3; tentatively, D is TRBD1 (5 bases). The CDR3 sequence is 12 residues long. The germline V and J ends were trimmed by 5 bases and 4 bases, with 6 bases remaining between them. The germline V gene encodes CDR1 MGHDK and CDR2 SYGVNS.

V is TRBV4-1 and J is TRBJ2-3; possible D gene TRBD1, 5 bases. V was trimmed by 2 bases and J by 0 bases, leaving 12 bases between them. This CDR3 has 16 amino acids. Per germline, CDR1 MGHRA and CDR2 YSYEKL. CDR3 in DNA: TGCGCCAGCAGCCAACAGGGCCAATTTAGCACAGATACGCAGTATTTT. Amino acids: CASSQQGQFSTDTQYF.

The CDR3 DNA reads as TGTGCCAGCCTTCGGACAGGGGTTTTTACTGAAGCTTTCTTT. Translated: CASLRTGVFTEAFF. V and J are TRBV11-2 and TRBJ1-1; 9 nucleotides line up with TRBD1. Trimming cost V 8 bases and J 5 bases; bases outside gene matches: 9. The CDR3 is 14 amino acids. The V gene's germline CDR1 is SGHAT and CDR2 FQNNGV. Based on the CDR3 plus reference TRBV11-2 and TRBJ1-1, the full variable domain is EAGVAQSPRYKIIEKRQSVAFWCNPISGHATLYWYQQILGQGPKLLIQFQNNGVVDDSQLPKDRFSAERLKGVDSTLKIQPAKLEDSAVYLCASLRTGVFTEAFFGQGTRLTVV.

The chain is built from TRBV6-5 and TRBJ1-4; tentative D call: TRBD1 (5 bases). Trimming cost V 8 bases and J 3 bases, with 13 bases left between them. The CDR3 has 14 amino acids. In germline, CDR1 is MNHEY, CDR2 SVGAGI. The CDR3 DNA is TGTGCCAGCGCGGGGGGGGTGGCTAATGAAAAACTGTTTTTT. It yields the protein CASAGGVANEKLFF.

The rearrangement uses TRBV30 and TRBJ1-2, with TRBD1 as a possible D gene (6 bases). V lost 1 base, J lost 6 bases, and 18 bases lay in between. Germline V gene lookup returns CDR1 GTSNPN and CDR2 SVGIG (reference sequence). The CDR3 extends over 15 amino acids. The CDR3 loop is CAWSAPAQGIHGYTF. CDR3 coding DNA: TGTGCCTGGAGTGCCCCGGCCCAGGGGATCCATGGCTACACCTTC.

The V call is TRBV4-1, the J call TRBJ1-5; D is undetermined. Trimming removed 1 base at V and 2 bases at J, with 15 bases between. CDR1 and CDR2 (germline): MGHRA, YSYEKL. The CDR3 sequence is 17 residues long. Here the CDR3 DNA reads TGCGCCAGCAGCCAAGTATTACAGCCGGATGGCAATCAGCCCCAGCATTTT. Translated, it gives CASSQVLQPDGNQPQHF.

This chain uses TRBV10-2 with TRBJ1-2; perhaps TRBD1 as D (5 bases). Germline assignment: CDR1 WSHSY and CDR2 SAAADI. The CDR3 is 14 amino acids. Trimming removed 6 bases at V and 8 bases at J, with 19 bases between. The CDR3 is CASRDIDTGRGYTF. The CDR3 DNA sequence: TGCGCCAGCAGGGACATCGACACCGGTCGAGGCTACACCTTC.

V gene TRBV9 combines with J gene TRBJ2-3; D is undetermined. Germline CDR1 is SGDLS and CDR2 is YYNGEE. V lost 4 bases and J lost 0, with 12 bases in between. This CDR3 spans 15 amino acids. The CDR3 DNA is TGTGCCAGCAGCACGTCGACAAGCAGCACAGATACGCAGTATTTT. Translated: CASSTSTSSTDTQYF.

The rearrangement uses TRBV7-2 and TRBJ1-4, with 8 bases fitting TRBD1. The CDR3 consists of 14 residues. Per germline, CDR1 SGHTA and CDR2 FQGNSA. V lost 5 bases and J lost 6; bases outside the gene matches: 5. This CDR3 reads CASSQDRGDEKLFF. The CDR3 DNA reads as TGTGCCAGCAGCCAAGACAGGGGCGATGAAAAACTGTTTTTT. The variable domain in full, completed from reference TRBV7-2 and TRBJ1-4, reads GAGVSQSPSNKVTEKGKDVELRCDPISGHTALYWYRQSLGQGLEFLIYFQGNSAPDKSGLPSDRFSAERTGGSVSTLTIQRTQQEDSAVYLCASSQDRGDEKLFFGSGTQLSVL.

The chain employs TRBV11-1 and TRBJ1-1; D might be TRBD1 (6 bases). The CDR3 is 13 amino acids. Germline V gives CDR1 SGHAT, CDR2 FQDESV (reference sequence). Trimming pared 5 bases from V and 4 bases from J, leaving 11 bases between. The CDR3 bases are TGTGCCAGCAGCACCGGACAGACCACTGAAGCTTTCTTT. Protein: CASSTGQTTEAFF.

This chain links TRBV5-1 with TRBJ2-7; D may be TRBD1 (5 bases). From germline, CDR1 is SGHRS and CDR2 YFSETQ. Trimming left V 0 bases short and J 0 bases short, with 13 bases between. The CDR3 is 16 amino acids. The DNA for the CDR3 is TGCGCCAGCAGCTTGGGGGGCCCCTCGGCCTCCTACGAGCAGTACGTC. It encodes CASSLGGPSASYEQYV.

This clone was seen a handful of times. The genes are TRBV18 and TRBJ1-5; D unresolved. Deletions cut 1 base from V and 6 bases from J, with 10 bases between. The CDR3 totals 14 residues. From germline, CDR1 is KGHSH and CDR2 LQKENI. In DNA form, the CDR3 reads TGTGCCAGCTCACCACTTTCGGGTATTCAGCCCCAGCATTTT. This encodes CASSPLSGIQPQHF.

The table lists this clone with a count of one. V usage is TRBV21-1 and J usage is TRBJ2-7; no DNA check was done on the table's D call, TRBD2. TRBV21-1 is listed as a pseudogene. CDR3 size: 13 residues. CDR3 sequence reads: CARECGFTYEQYV. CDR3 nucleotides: TGTGCCAGAGAATGCGGGTTTACCTACGAGCAGTACGTC.

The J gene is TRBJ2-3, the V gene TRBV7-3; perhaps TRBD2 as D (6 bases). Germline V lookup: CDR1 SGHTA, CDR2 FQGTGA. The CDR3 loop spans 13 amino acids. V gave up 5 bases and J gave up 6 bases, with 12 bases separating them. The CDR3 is CASSKKRADTQYF. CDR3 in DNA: TGTGCCAGCAGCAAAAAGCGGGCGGATACGCAGTATTTT. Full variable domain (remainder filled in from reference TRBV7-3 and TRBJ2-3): GAGVSQTPSNKVTEKGKYVELRCDPISGHTALYWYRQSLGQGPEFLIYFQGTGAADDSGLPNDRFFAVRPEGSVSTLKIQRTERGDSAVYLCASSKKRADTQYFGPGTRLTVL.

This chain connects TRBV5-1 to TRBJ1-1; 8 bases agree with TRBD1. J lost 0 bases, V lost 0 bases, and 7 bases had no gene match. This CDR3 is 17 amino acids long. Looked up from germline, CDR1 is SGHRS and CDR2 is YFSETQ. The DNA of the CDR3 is TGCGCCAGCAGCTTGGCTCCAGGGGGCGAAATGAACACTGAAGCTTTCTTT. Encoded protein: CASSLAPGGEMNTEAFF.

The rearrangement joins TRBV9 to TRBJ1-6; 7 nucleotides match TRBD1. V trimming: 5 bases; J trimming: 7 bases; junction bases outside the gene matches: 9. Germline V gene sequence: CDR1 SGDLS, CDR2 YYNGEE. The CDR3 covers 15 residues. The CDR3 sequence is CASSQGEGSNSPLHF. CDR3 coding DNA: TGTGCCAGCAGTCAGGGGGAGGGGTCAAATTCACCCCTCCACTTT.

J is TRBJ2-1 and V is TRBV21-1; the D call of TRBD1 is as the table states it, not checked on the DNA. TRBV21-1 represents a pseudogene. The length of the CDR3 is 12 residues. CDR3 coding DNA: TGTGCCAGCAGCGGGCGATGGCATGAGCAGTTCTTC. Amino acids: CASSGRWHEQFF.